The 20 T cell receptor beta chains given below trace back to one sample, sequenced in a study of blood T cell repertoires in COVID-19 (dated by TCRdb to about 2020). Library creation used the immunoSEQ multiplex PCR assay. Not all clones reach the TCRdb copy of this immuneACCESS table, which keeps in-frame sequences only. Checked studies attribute under half of the gap to unresolved V genes and leave the rest unexplained. Recorded for this sample are approximately 91,000 clones; 60% to 85% of them occurred a single time. In total, the top ten clones hold over 6.5% of the sample. Sequenced input: peripheral blood. Receptors were obtained from an older man with acute or convalescent COVID-19.

The chain has TRBV6-2 or TRBV6-3 and TRBJ2-7; D perhaps matches TRBD1 (6 bases). Germline values: CDR1 MNHEY, CDR2 SVGEGT. The CDR3 contains 15 residues. V lost 6 bases, J lost 0 bases, and 15 bases lay in between. The CDR3 region has the DNA TGTGCCAGCAGCGCCAAGGGGGAAAGCTCCTACGAGCAGTACGTC. It translates to CASSAKGESSYEQYV.

The DNA of the CDR3 is TGTGCCAGCAGTTACGGGGGGGCGAATTACAATGAGCAGTTCTTC. Amino acids: CASSYGGANYNEQFF. The gene calls are TRBV6-5 and TRBJ2-1; a possible D gene is TRBD2 (7 bases). Trimming took off 2 bases at V and 4 bases at J, with 12 bases between the two ends. The germline V gene encodes CDR1 MNHEY and CDR2 SVGAGI. The CDR3 spans 15 residues.

This sequence joins TRBV28 and TRBJ1-4; 10 bases agree with TRBD1. The V segment lost 5 bases and the J segment 8 bases; nucleotides outside the gene matches: 8. Per germline, CDR1 MDHEN and CDR2 SYDVKM. This CDR3 region has 15 residues. CDR3 sequence reads: CASSPPGQGKEKLFF. CDR3 sequence (DNA): TGTGCCAGCAGTCCGCCGGGACAGGGGAAGGAAAAACTGTTTTTT.

This CDR3 is CASSQGPSGGALEQFF. The DNA of the CDR3 is TGTGCCAGCAGTCAGGGGCCTAGCGGGGGGGCCCTAGAGCAGTTCTTC. The chain links TRBV6-4 to TRBJ2-1, with TRBD2 matching over 12 bases. V was clipped by 5 bases and J by 10 bases; unmatched bases: 12. Germline V gene data show CDR1 as MRHNA and CDR2 as SNTAGT. The CDR3 is 16 residues long.

The chain has TRBV5-1 and TRBJ2-2; 8 positions agree with TRBD1. Germline trimming cut 4 bases from V and 4 bases from J; bases unmatched to any gene: 12. The germline V gene encodes CDR1 SGHRS and CDR2 YFSETQ. The CDR3 runs to 17 residues. CDR3 DNA sequence: TGCGCCAGCAGCCTTGACAGGGGTTTAAGCAGCACCGGGGAGCTGTTTTTT. The encoded protein is CASSLDRGLSSTGELFF. Full variable domain (rest looked up from reference TRBV5-1 and TRBJ2-2): KAGVTQTPRYLIKTRGQQVTLSCSPISGHRSVSWYQQTPGQGLQFLFEYFSETQRNKGNFPGRFSGRQFSNSRSEMNVSTLELGDSALYLCASSLDRGLSSTGELFFGEGSRLTVL.

The chain joins TRBV2 to TRBJ2-2; 8 bases map to TRBD1. The CDR3 totals 14 residues. V was pared by 8 bases and J by 4 bases, with 6 bases of the junction left unmatched. Per the germline V gene, CDR1 is SNHLY and CDR2 is FYNNEI. The chain's CDR3 is CASLRGQGTGELFF. DNA for the CDR3: TGTGCCAGCCTTCGCGGACAGGGCACCGGGGAGCTGTTTTTT.

This clone occurred once. The chain employs TRBV7-7 and TRBJ2-5, with TRBD1 as a possible D gene (7 bases). CDR1 is SSHAT and CDR2 is FNYEAQ in the germline V gene (reference sequence). The CDR3 is 13 residues long. The V gene lost 5 bases and the J gene lost 4 bases, with 11 bases spanning the gap. CDR3 nucleotides: TGTGCCAGCAGCCAGGGGGGTTTAGAGACCCAGTACTTC. Amino acid sequence: CASSQGGLETQYF.

In its sample, this clone was seen a few times. The V and J genes are TRBV18 and TRBJ1-4; D is possibly TRBD1 (6 bases). Trimming cost V 4 bases and J 0 bases, with 15 bases left between them. The CDR3 covers 17 residues. Germline V CDR1 and CDR2: KGHSH, LQKENI. In nucleotides, the CDR3 is TGTGCCAGCTCACTCACGGACAGTTCCGCAACTAATGAAAAACTGTTTTTT. It specifies CASSLTDSSATNEKLFF.

The rearrangement uses TRBV10-1 and TRBJ2-5; TRBD2 agrees at 7 bases. The CDR3 consists of 14 residues. Germline lookup yields CDR1 WNHNN and CDR2 SYGVQD (reference sequence). J was trimmed by 4 bases and V by 5 bases; bases with no gene match: 7. This CDR3 reads CASSFTREGETQYF. CDR3 DNA: TGCGCCAGCAGTTTTACCAGGGAGGGAGAGACCCAGTACTTC.

The V gene is TRBV6-5, the J gene TRBJ2-7, with TRBD1 matching 9 bases. Germline-derived CDR1 and CDR2 are MNHEY and SVGAGI. CDR3 size: 16 residues. V shed 0 bases and J 1 base; nucleotides not matched to a gene: 4. CDR3 in DNA: TGTGCCAGCAGTTACTCGCGGACAGGGGAATCCTACGAGCAGTACTTC. Protein sequence: CASSYSRTGESYEQYF.

The V call is TRBV29-1, the J call TRBJ2-1, with TRBD1 as a possible D gene (6 bases). Deletions cut 4 bases from V and 4 bases from J, with 11 bases between. Germline CDR1 is SQVTM and CDR2 is ANQGSEA. This CDR3 has 13 amino acids. DNA of the CDR3: TGCAGCGTTGCCATGGACAGTTACAATGAGCAGTTCTTC. Its protein product is CSVAMDSYNEQFF.

This clone has only one observation. CDR3 loop: CASSSLDRGEKLFF. The DNA for the CDR3 is TGTGCCAGCAGTTCCCTGGACAGGGGTGAAAAACTGTTTTTT. This chain links TRBV27 with TRBJ1-4, with 9 bases matching TRBD1. Germline V lookup: CDR1 MNHEY, CDR2 SMNVEV (reference sequence). This CDR3 is built from 14 residues. J gave up 7 bases and V 4 bases, and 4 bases lay outside the gene matches.

The chain carries TRBV9 and TRBJ1-1; weak D call: TRBD1 (5 bases). This CDR3 is 15 amino acids long. Germline CDR1 and CDR2: SGDLS and YYNGEE. The germline V and J ends were trimmed by 2 bases and 6 bases, with 17 bases remaining between them. CDR3 DNA sequence: TGTGCCAGCAGCGTTGGTCAGGGCGTTGATCCTGAAGCTTTCTTT. Its protein product is CASSVGQGVDPEAFF.

This chain links TRBV15 with TRBJ2-7; 9 nucleotides agree with TRBD2. CDR1 LNHNV and CDR2 YYDKDF come from the germline V gene (reference sequence). The length of the CDR3 is 15 residues. V shed 0 bases and J 1 base; nucleotides not matched to a gene: 1. The CDR3 DNA reads as TGTGCCACCAGCAGAGATCTAGCGGGGTCCTACGAGCAGTACTTC. Amino acid sequence: CATSRDLAGSYEQYF.

The rearrangement joins TRBV19 to TRBJ2-7; TRBD1 matches at 10 bases. Trimming took 4 bases from V and 4 from J; bases not matched to a gene: 7. Germline-derived CDR1 and CDR2 are LNHDA and SQIVND (reference sequence). CDR3 length: 15 residues. CDR3 protein: CASSNTGTGVYEQYF. The DNA for the CDR3 is TGTGCCAGTAGTAATACCGGGACAGGGGTGTACGAGCAGTACTTC.

This clone came up a few times. V is TRBV18 and J is TRBJ2-1; unclear D gene. This CDR3 region has 13 residues. Trimming left V 5 bases short and J 1 base short, with 6 bases between. Germline values: CDR1 KGHSH, CDR2 LQKENI. The CDR3: CASSTGSYNEQFF. The CDR3 coding sequence is TGTGCCAGCTCAACCGGGTCCTACAATGAGCAGTTCTTC. The full variable domain, in which reference TRBV18 and TRBJ2-1 provide the parts outside the CDR3, is NAGVMQNPRHLVRRRGQEARLRCSPMKGHSHVYWYRQLPEEGLKFMVYLQKENIIDESGMPKERFSAEFPKEGPSILRIQQVVRGDSAAYFCASSTGSYNEQFFGPGTRLTVL.

This chain joins TRBV6-1 and TRBJ1-5; perhaps TRBD1 as D (6 bases). This CDR3 region has 14 residues. Germline assignment: CDR1 MNHNS and CDR2 SASEGT. Trimming took off 3 bases at V and 6 bases at J, with 12 bases between the two ends. CDR3 bases: TGTGCCAGCAGTGAGTTGGGGGCAGGTCAGCCCCAGCATTTT. Translation: CASSELGAGQPQHF.

This clone came up once. J is TRBJ2-3 and V is TRBV19; no clear D gene. Trimming cost V 2 bases and J 1 base, with 10 bases left between them. Germline lookup yields CDR1 LNHDA and CDR2 SQIVND (reference sequence). The CDR3 contains 15 residues. CDR3 loop: CASSISYRGTDTQYF. The CDR3 DNA is TGTGCCAGTAGTATAAGTTACAGAGGCACAGATACGCAGTATTTT.

This sequence joins TRBV18 and TRBJ2-7; unclear D gene. CDR1 and CDR2 from the germline V gene are KGHSH and LQKENI. V shed 3 bases and J shed 6 bases, with 18 bases lying between them. The CDR3 has 15 amino acids. CDR3 coding DNA: TGTGCCAGCTCACCTTCCTACACCGGTTCGGGCGAGCAGTACTTC. This sequence encodes CASSPSYTGSGEQYF.

This chain connects TRBV12-5 to TRBJ2-2; D possibly corresponds to TRBD1 (8 bases). Germline values: CDR1 LGHNT, CDR2 FRNRAP. The CDR3 contains 15 residues. Trimming cost V 7 bases and J 5 bases, with 17 bases left between them. The CDR3 is CASVYEQGGTGELFF. The CDR3 DNA is TGTGCTAGTGTTTATGAACAGGGGGGGACCGGGGAGCTGTTTTTT. The full variable domain, rest sourced from reference TRBV12-5 and TRBJ2-2, is DARVTQTPRHKVTEMGQEVTMRCQPILGHNTVFWYRQTMMQGLELLAYFRNRAPLDDSGMPKDRFSAEMPDATLATLKIQPSEPRDSAVYFCASVYEQGGTGELFFGEGSRLTVL.